Shown below are 27 T cell receptor beta chains from a single sample sequenced in a study of control samples from healthy donors and cancer patients. The protocol was immunoSEQ multiplex PCR, while the TCRdb copy is restricted to in-frame clones and leaves out a portion. The sample yields tens of thousands of clones, approximately 70% seen once. The sequenced sample consisted of formalin-fixed, paraffin-embedded tissue. These receptor sequences come from a male donor with melanoma.

The chain carries TRBV28 and TRBJ2-7; D gene ambiguous. CDR3 length: 12 residues. The ends were cut back, 8 bases at V and 2 bases at J, with 10 bases in the middle. Germline loops: CDR1 MDHEN, CDR2 SYDVKM. CDR3 DNA: TGTGCCAGCCTGGGTTGGACCTACGAGCAGTACTTC. This gives the protein CASLGWTYEQYF.

The genes are TRBV19 and TRBJ2-3; 7 bases match TRBD2. Germline CDR1 and CDR2: LNHDA and SQIVND (reference sequence). The ends lost 8 bases at V and 0 bases at J; junction bases unmatched: 14. This CDR3 spans 17 amino acids. CDR3 DNA sequence: TGTGCCAGTGGGCCCAGCGGGAATCTTTTGAGCACAGATACGCAGTATTTT. Translated, it gives CASGPSGNLLSTDTQYF. The full variable domain, completed using reference TRBV19 and TRBJ2-3, is DGGITQSPKYLFRKEGQNVTLSCEQNLNHDAMYWYRQDPGQGLRLIYYSQIVNDFQKGDIAEGYSVSREKKESFPLTVTSAQKNPTAFYLCASGPSGNLLSTDTQYFGPGTRLTVL.

This clone was seen a few times. The CDR3 DNA is TGTGCCAGCAGCTTATCAGCGGGCAGAGGGGGAACTGAAGCTTTCTTT. Translating gives CASSLSAGRGGTEAFF. V is TRBV7-3 and J is TRBJ1-1; weak D call: TRBD1 (6 bases). Trimming cost V 2 bases and J 5 bases, with 18 bases left between them. Germline V gene lookup returns CDR1 SGHTA and CDR2 FQGTGA. The CDR3 is made up of 16 amino acids. The full variable domain, in which reference TRBV7-3 and TRBJ1-1 provide the parts outside the CDR3, is GAGVSQTPSNKVTEKGKYVELRCDPISGHTALYWYRQSLGQGPEFLIYFQGTGAADDSGLPNDRFFAVRPEGSVSTLKIQRTERGDSAVYLCASSLSAGRGGTEAFFGQGTRLTVV.

The CDR3 DNA follows: TGTGCCAGCAGCCCACGGGGTGGTCCGGGACAGTCCTACGAGCAGTACTTC. It encodes CASSPRGGPGQSYEQYF. The V and J genes are TRBV7-2 and TRBJ2-7; TRBD1 matches at 7 bases. V dropped 5 bases and J dropped 1; count of bases not matched to a gene: 14. The germline V gene encodes CDR1 SGHTA and CDR2 FQGNSA. This CDR3 comprises 17 residues. Looking up the rest from reference TRBV7-2 and TRBJ2-7 gives the full variable domain: GAGVSQSPSNKVTEKGKDVELRCDPISGHTALYWYRQSLGQGLEFLIYFQGNSAPDKSGLPSDRFSAERTGGSVSTLTIQRTQQEDSAVYLCASSPRGGPGQSYEQYFGPGTRLTVT.

This clone was picked up one time. This may come from a read error, since a much larger clone is one base off. In the same sample, other DNA sequences code for this CDR3. The chain carries TRBV28 and TRBJ1-6, with TRBD1 as a possible D gene (6 bases). The CDR3 has 14 amino acids. Looked up from germline, CDR1 is MDHEN and CDR2 is SYDVKM. The CDR3 is CASRGGQRGSPLHF. The CDR3 DNA follows: TGTGCCAGCAGAGGGGGTCAGAGGGGCTCACCTCTCCACTTT.

This rearrangement joins TRBV6-4 to TRBJ2-1; no clear D gene. V was shortened by 6 bases and J by 6 bases, with 9 bases between the two germline ends. CDR3 length: 12 amino acids. Per germline, CDR1 MRHNA and CDR2 SNTAGT. This chain's CDR3 is CASRVTGNEQFF. CDR3 nucleotides: TGTGCCAGCAGGGTGACCGGCAATGAGCAGTTCTTC.

A note on this clone: A read error may be the cause here, since a much bigger clone is one base away. The chain couples TRBV6-1 to TRBJ2-7; D may be TRBD1 or TRBD2 (5 bases each). Germline V gene sequence: CDR1 MNHNS, CDR2 SASEGT. This CDR3 spans 14 amino acids. This CDR3 is CVSSEAARDYEQYF. CDR3 DNA sequence: TGTGTCAGCAGTGAAGCGGCCAGGGACTACGAGCAGTACTTC.

The rearrangement joins TRBV27 to TRBJ1-1; D unclear. V lost 2 bases and J lost 1, with 11 bases in between. This CDR3 region has 15 residues. Germline CDR1 is MNHEY and CDR2 is SMNVEV (reference sequence). CDR3 protein: CASSLSGRENTEAFF. In DNA, the CDR3 is TGTGCCAGCAGTTTAAGTGGGCGGGAGAACACTGAAGCTTTCTTT.

The gene calls are TRBV15 and TRBJ2-1; the match to TRBD2 covers 12 bases. Germline V lookup: CDR1 LNHNV, CDR2 YYDKDF (reference sequence). Losses at the gene ends were 5 bases for V and 8 bases for J; bases not matched to a gene: 4. The CDR3 runs to 14 residues. The CDR3 DNA is TGTGCCACCAGCCCGACTAGCGGGAGTTATGAGCAGTTCTTC. This encodes CATSPTSGSYEQFF. Full variable domain (rest looked up from reference TRBV15 and TRBJ2-1): DAMVIQNPRYQVTQFGKPVTLSCSQTLNHNVMYWYQQKSSQAPKLLFHYYDKDFNNEADTPDNFQSRRPNTSFCFLDIRSPGLGDTAMYLCATSPTSGSYEQFFGPGTRLTVL.

The chain uses TRBV24-1 and TRBJ2-3; tentatively, D is TRBD2 (6 bases). Germline V gene sequence: CDR1 KGHDR, CDR2 SFDVKD. The CDR3 is made up of 14 amino acids. The V and J ends lost 5 bases and 2 bases respectively, with 10 bases between them. CDR3 amino acids: CATSVGGVTDTQYF. Here the CDR3 DNA reads TGTGCCACCAGTGTAGGCGGGGTCACAGATACGCAGTATTTT.

This sequence joins TRBV14 and TRBJ2-5; D unclear. Looked up from germline, CDR1 is SGHDN and CDR2 is FVKESK. The germline V and J ends were trimmed by 4 bases and 2 bases, with 8 bases remaining between them. This CDR3 spans 13 amino acids. The CDR3 spells CASSPLQQETQYF. CDR3 DNA: TGTGCCAGCAGCCCCCTCCAGCAAGAGACCCAGTACTTC. Complete variable domain (other parts from reference TRBV14 and TRBJ2-5): EAGVTQFPSHSVIEKGQTVTLRCDPISGHDNLYWYRRVMGKEIKFLLHFVKESKQDESGMPNNRFLAERTGGTYSTLKVQPAELEDSGVYFCASSPLQQETQYFGPGTRLLVL.

The V call is TRBV28, the J call TRBJ2-2; D is ambiguous. Trimming removed 4 bases at V and 4 bases at J, with 13 bases between. The CDR3 is 15 residues long. CDR1 is MDHEN, CDR2 SYDVKM, per germline. The CDR3 reads CASSSPGWGTGELFF. The CDR3 DNA reads TGTGCCAGCAGTTCTCCGGGCTGGGGCACCGGGGAGCTGTTTTTT.

The chain combines TRBV5-6 with TRBJ2-4; 10 bases are a match to TRBD2. Germline V gene data show CDR1 as SGHDT and CDR2 as YYEEEE. Losses at the gene ends were 4 bases for V and 8 bases for J; bases not matched to a gene: 12. The CDR3 totals 16 residues. The CDR3 reads CASSPISGRGWDIQYF. The CDR3 region has the DNA TGTGCCAGCAGCCCCATCAGCGGGAGGGGTTGGGACATTCAGTACTTC.

The chain uses TRBV27 and TRBJ2-5, with TRBD2 matching 15 bases. The CDR3 loop spans 16 amino acids. In germline, CDR1 is MNHEY, CDR2 SMNVEV (reference sequence). V gave up 5 bases and J gave up 2 bases; unmatched junction bases: 3. This CDR3 is CASSQGLAGGQETQYF. The DNA of the CDR3 is TGTGCCAGCAGTCAGGGACTAGCGGGAGGACAAGAGACCCAGTACTTC.

This rearrangement joins TRBV18 to TRBJ2-5; maybe TRBD1 (6 bases). In germline, CDR1 is KGHSH, CDR2 LQKENI. The V gene lost 0 bases and the J gene lost 9 bases, with 14 bases spanning the gap. There are 14 residues in the CDR3. CDR3 in DNA: TGTGCCAGCTCACCACCGCAGGGGAAGGGGTCCCAGTACTTC. This gives the protein CASSPPQGKGSQYF.

V and J are TRBV7-7 and TRBJ1-4; D might be TRBD1 (5 bases). Germline V gene sequence: CDR1 SSHAT, CDR2 FNYEAQ (reference sequence). The CDR3 extends over 13 amino acids. Trimming removed 11 bases from V and 7 bases from J, with 17 bases in between. The CDR3 protein is CAVRQIDGEKLFF. In DNA, the CDR3 is TGTGCCGTTAGACAGATAGACGGTGAAAAACTGTTTTTT.

The genes are TRBV11-3 and TRBJ2-1, with D unclear. V was cut by 5 bases and J by 4 bases, with 9 bases left in between. Germline V gene sequence: CDR1 SGHNT, CDR2 YENEEA. CDR3 length: 13 amino acids. CDR3 in DNA: TGTGCCAGCAGCCTCGATTCATACAATGAGCAGTTCTTC. The encoded protein is CASSLDSYNEQFF.

Concerning this clone: The identical CDR3 is also encoded by other nucleotide sequences in the sample. CDR3 region: CASTRTGVGYTF. The CDR3, as DNA: TGTGCCAGTACAAGGACAGGGGTTGGCTACACCTTC. The chain recombines TRBV19 with TRBJ1-2, with 9 bases that match TRBD1. The CDR3 covers 12 residues. The germline gives CDR1 LNHDA, CDR2 SQIVND (reference sequence). The V gene end was trimmed by 7 bases and the J gene end by 7 bases; junction bases not matched to a gene: 4.

The CDR3: CASRIQGSYEQYF. The CDR3 DNA is TGTGCCAGCAGGATACAGGGTTCCTACGAGCAGTACTTC. This rearrangement joins TRBV12-3 or TRBV12-4 to TRBJ2-7, with D possibly matching TRBD1 (6 bases). The CDR3 has 13 residues. Trimming left V 6 bases short and J 1 base short, with 10 bases between.

The V and J genes are TRBV7-6 and TRBJ1-1; TRBD1 matches 8 bases. CDR3 length: 15 amino acids. Germline V lookup: CDR1 SGHVS, CDR2 FNYEAQ. V dropped 5 bases and J dropped 1; count of bases not matched to a gene: 6. Here the CDR3 reads CASSQGQGKNTEAFF. DNA of the CDR3: TGTGCCAGCAGCCAAGGACAGGGAAAGAACACTGAAGCTTTCTTT.

V is TRBV29-1 and J is TRBJ2-2, with 7 positions matching TRBD1. The CDR3 sequence is 14 residues long. Germline V gene data show CDR1 as SQVTM and CDR2 as ANQGSEA. With V trimmed by 5 bases and J by 3 bases, 6 bases remained unmatched. The CDR3 region is CSVRTGTDTGELFF. The CDR3 nucleotides are TGCAGCGTTCGGACAGGAACGGACACCGGGGAGCTGTTTTTT.

The chain links TRBV5-1 to TRBJ1-1; TRBD1 might be the D (5 bases). Trimming stripped 5 bases from V and 0 bases from J, with 8 bases between. The V gene's germline CDR1 is SGHRS and CDR2 YFSETQ. The CDR3 is 13 amino acids. In nucleotides, the CDR3 is TGCGCCAGCAGTCGGGGGGTGAACACTGAAGCTTTCTTT. This encodes CASSRGVNTEAFF.

The J gene is TRBJ1-3, the V gene TRBV6-5; TRBD1 might be the D (5 bases). The CDR3 totals 12 residues. Per the germline V gene, CDR1 is MNHEY and CDR2 is SVGAGI. The CDR3 loop is CARSGSGNTIYF. CDR3 DNA: TGTGCTAGATCAGGGTCTGGAAACACCATATATTTT.

V is TRBV29-1 and J is TRBJ2-1, with TRBD2 matching 9 bases. Germline V CDR1 and CDR2: SQVTM, ANQGSEA. This CDR3 region has 15 residues. The V and J ends lost 6 bases and 5 bases, in that order; junction bases with no gene match: 11. CDR3: CSVAPTSGHHNEQFF. The CDR3 coding sequence is TGCAGCGTGGCCCCAACTAGCGGGCACCACAATGAGCAGTTCTTC.

The CDR3 sequence is CASSAGLALYEQYF. The CDR3, as DNA: TGTGCCAGCAGCGCGGGACTAGCCCTCTACGAGCAGTACTTC. The chain joins TRBV2 to TRBJ2-7; 9 positions agree with TRBD2. Germline V CDR1 and CDR2: SNHLY, FYNNEI. This CDR3 comprises 14 residues. V shed 6 bases and J 3 bases; nucleotides not matched to a gene: 6.

The chain employs TRBV19 and TRBJ1-1, with TRBD1 as a possible D gene (5 bases). Germline V gives CDR1 LNHDA, CDR2 SQIVND (reference sequence). Deletions cut 2 bases from V and 1 base from J, with 14 bases between. The CDR3 extends over 16 amino acids. CDR3 coding DNA: TGTGCCAGTAGTATACGGATCAGGGAAAGGAACACTGAAGCTTTCTTT. This encodes CASSIRIRERNTEAFF.

CDR3 protein: CASSLRTSGSTQYF. In nucleotides, the CDR3 is TGTGCCAGCAGCTTACGGACTAGCGGGAGTACGCAGTATTTT. This chain uses TRBV7-2 with TRBJ2-3; 13 nucleotides line up with TRBD2. The CDR3 loop spans 14 amino acids. Germline CDR1 is SGHTA and CDR2 is FQGNSA. V lost 2 bases to trimming and J lost 8 bases; unmatched junction nucleotides: 1.